This T cell receptor beta chain appears in the sequencing data of a study of beta chain features in type 1 diabetes. J lost 7 bases, V lost 5 bases, and 8 bases had no gene match. This CDR3 comprises 15 residues. Germline lookup yields CDR1 SGHTA and CDR2 FQGNSA. As to this clone: Its target is unknown.

Expressed TCRB transcripts got sequenced, as all isolated RNA was reverse transcribed. Libraries were prepared by immunoSEQ multiplex PCR; TCRdb keeps only in-frame clonotypes and omits some of them. This sample has approximately 470,000 clones; 25% to 35% occur once, and the top ten carry around 0.065%. General observations from the study: Whatever favoring of shorter templates PCR might show would apply equally to patients and controls. VDJ junctions from patients with type 1 diabetes contained fewer insertions and more deletions.

Sorted populations were all over 95% pure. This clonotype was sampled from a man aged 18 to 35 in good health. Sequenced sample: naive CD4+ T cells from blood. J is TRBJ2-1 and V is TRBV7-2; the match to TRBD2 covers 10 bases. In DNA form, the CDR3 reads TGTGCCAGCAGCCCCCTAGCGGGAGTAAGGAATGAGCAGTTCTTC. Its translation: CASSPLAGVRNEQFF.